This T cell receptor beta chain emerged from a study of blood T cell repertoires in COVID-19. For the study at large: COVID-19 samples collected from the United States, Italy and Spain covered acute and convalescent phases. Nucleic acid was either cDNA or gDNA, and it came from T cells, B-cell-depleted T cells, or PBMCs.

Cohort placement rested on clinical history that participants reported themselves. The authors' processing: How many nucleated cells were present was estimated from reference gene primer amplification. Data came from immunoSEQ multiplex PCR; TCRdb stores just in-frame clones and leaves some out. V and J calls and clone size come straight from that table; D and trimming were deduced from the DNA. Of fewer than 350,000 clones listed, 70% to 90% were seen once; the top ten hold 2% to 2.5%. After removal of 5 bases from V and 5 bases from J, the junction contained 11 bases not matched to a gene. CDR3 length: 14 amino acids. In germline, CDR1 is SQVTM, CDR2 ANQGSEA.

Sequenced sample: PBMCs or T cells enriched from blood (not recorded which). This sequence was found in a woman aged 60-75 years in a cohort exposed to, infected with or recovered from COVID-19 (not recorded which). This rearrangement joins TRBV29-1 to TRBJ2-7; 8 bases are a match to TRBD1. CDR3 sequence (DNA): TGCAGCGTTCTCCCCGGACAGGGTGTCAACGAGCAGTACTTC. Protein product: CSVLPGQGVNEQYF.